The TCR beta chain under discussion was sequenced for a study of CD8+CD57+ T cells in acquired aplastic anemia. Study-level information: The mean DNA yield obtained from sorted CD4+ and CD8+ cells came to approximately 3 ug. Study outcomes and limitations: Patients had roughly 29 CD8+ CDR3 sequences in common with controls (the shared set). Patients and controls were not found to differ significantly in CD8+ Simpson's diversity.

CD8+CD57+ cell expansion, shown by flow cytometry, had occurred in the patients selected for sequencing. Acquired aplastic anemia of severe grade affected all patients. Germline CDR1 and CDR2: SGHDT and YYEEEE. CDR3 size: 14 residues. Researchers used genomic DNA as the template to profile TCR beta VDJ and CDR3. MiXCR was run by TCRdb on the reads, yielding one entry per CDR3 protein. The repertoire includes 170,000 or so distinct CDR3 sequences, 40% to 60% of them detected once, and roughly 29% sits in the top ten. Only a few counts were recorded for this clonotype. Its antigen is still unknown. A much larger clone lies a single base off, so this may be a read error.

The sequencing sample was made of sorted CD4+, CD8+, or CD8+CD57+ T cells (not recorded which) from PBMCs. The chain combines TRBV5-6 with TRBJ2-7, with TRBD2 as a possible D gene (6 bases). The sequence was obtained from a human donor with aplastic anemia. The CDR3 here is CASSSGTFAYEQDF. CDR3 nucleotide sequence: TGTGCCAGCAGCTCAGGGACTTTTGCCTACGAGCAGGACTTC.